Below, 5 T cell receptor beta chains from the same sample are listed, as sequenced in a study of shared clonotypes between healthy human individuals (dated by TCRdb to the early 2020s). Libraries were prepared through the immunoSEQ multiplex PCR assay. TCRdb stores this immuneACCESS table with in-frame sequences only. Part of the clones is absent; in the studies checked, under half of the shortfall reflects unresolved V genes, and no reason is known for the rest. The sample includes about 520,000 clones, with 81% observed a single time. About 12% of the sample comes from the top ten. Source material: PBMCs. These TCRs come from a woman in her thirties or forties in good health. Some clones in this sample may be carry-over from other donors' samples.

The V and J genes are TRBV6-1 and TRBJ1-5, with TRBD1 matching over 9 bases. Germline CDR1 MNHNS, CDR2 SASEGT. V lost 3 bases, J lost 4 bases, and 4 bases stayed unmatched. This CDR3 contains 15 residues. The CDR3 loop is CASSDGQGRNQPQHF. DNA for the CDR3: TGTGCCAGCAGTGATGGACAGGGGCGGAATCAGCCCCAGCATTTT.

Remarks on this clone: A far more abundant clone sits one base away, making this likely a read error. V usage is TRBV30 and J usage is TRBJ2-3; no reliable D call. V was shortened by 7 bases and J by 8 bases, with 16 bases between the two germline ends. CDR1 is GTSNPN and CDR2 is SVGIG in the germline V gene (reference sequence). The CDR3 totals 12 residues. CDR3 amino acids: CASTCAHSTQYF. DNA for the CDR3: TGTGCCTCCACCTGTGCCCATTCTACGCAGTATTTT.

This clone was detected ten times or more. Other DNA variants within this sample encode the same CDR3. This chain links TRBV4-3 with TRBJ1-2, with TRBD1 identical over 10 bases. V dropped 0 bases and J dropped 3; count of bases not matched to a gene: 1. The germline V gene has CDR1 LGHNA and CDR2 YSLEER. The CDR3 runs 15 residues. The CDR3 loop reads CASSQDGTGDYGYTF. Written as DNA, the CDR3 is TGCGCCAGCAGCCAAGATGGGACAGGGGACTATGGCTACACCTTC.

The chain employs TRBV14 and TRBJ2-1; 9 bases align to TRBD1. V gave up 3 bases and J gave up 9 bases; unmatched junction bases: 6. The CDR3 has 14 residues. Germline loops: CDR1 SGHDN, CDR2 FVKESK. CDR3 in amino acids: CASSQTTGGTEQFF. DNA for the CDR3: TGTGCCAGCAGCCAGACTACAGGGGGCACTGAGCAGTTCTTC. The whole variable domain, remainder taken from reference TRBV14 and TRBJ2-1, is EAGVTQFPSHSVIEKGQTVTLRCDPISGHDNLYWYRRVMGKEIKFLLHFVKESKQDESGMPNNRFLAERTGGTYSTLKVQPAELEDSGVYFCASSQTTGGTEQFFGPGTRLTVL.

The chain employs TRBV11-2 and TRBJ1-3, with 10 bases lining up with TRBD1. The V gene's germline CDR1 is SGHAT and CDR2 FQNNGV. V shed 3 bases, J shed 4 bases, and the junction held 3 bases outside the gene matches. The CDR3 spans 15 residues. This CDR3 is CASSFDRGPGNTIYF. In DNA, the CDR3 is TGTGCCAGCAGCTTCGACAGGGGGCCGGGAAACACCATATATTTT.